Each of the 2 T cell receptor beta chains below was sequenced from the same sample in a study of post-analysis software for immune sequencing data. Study-level results: Several TRBV segments were more frequent in patients than controls; TRBV5-6, TRBV5-1 and TRBV20-1 belonged to this group.

These TCRs are of unknown antigen specificity. Unique molecular identifiers were built into the TCR beta cDNA libraries. TCRdb used MiXCR to reprocess the PCR reads, holding one entry per CDR3 protein. This sample has 650,000 to 900,000 distinct CDR3 sequences; around 42% occur once, and the top ten carry 4% to 5%. Sample: blood. These receptors came from a girl aged 10 to 17 with multiple sclerosis.

The chain is built from TRBV6-1 and TRBJ1-2; D remains ambiguous. V was pared by 1 base and J by 8 bases, with 8 bases between. CDR3 length: 12 residues. Germline values: CDR1 MNHNS, CDR2 SASEGT. The CDR3 loop reads CASSEGVEGYTF. In nucleotides, the CDR3 is TGTGCCAGCAGTGAAGGAGTGGAAGGCTACACCTTC.

The chain uses TRBV14 and TRBJ1-6; 8 positions match TRBD1. Losses at the gene ends were 4 bases for V and 8 bases for J; bases not matched to a gene: 1. This CDR3 comprises 13 residues. From germline, CDR1 is SGHDN and CDR2 FVKESK. The CDR3, as DNA: TGTGCCAGCAGCCTGACAGGGGATTCACCCCTCCACTTT. Amino acid sequence: CASSLTGDSPLHF.